A single sample is the source of the 3 T cell receptor beta chains below, sequenced in a study of cytomegalovirus exposure and HLA in healthy donors. PCR amplification relied on 60 Vbeta primers (plus 13 Jbeta primers). TCRdb's table, derived via immunoSEQ multiplex PCR, lists solely in-frame clones and lacks some. Here the sample spans 150,000 to 200,000 clones, roughly 83% being singletons. Sequenced sample: PBMCs. Every receptor here comes from a woman between 50 and 59 years old in good health and CMV-seronegative.

The CDR3 here is CASSLDRGLSTGELFF. The CDR3 DNA is TGTGCCAGCAGCTTGGACAGGGGGCTGAGCACCGGGGAGCTGTTTTTT. The J gene is TRBJ2-2, the V gene TRBV5-4, with 9 bases identical to TRBD1. Trimming cost V 0 bases and J 4 bases; bases outside gene matches: 4. The CDR3 consists of 16 residues. In germline, CDR1 is SGHNT, CDR2 YYREEE (reference sequence).

This chain joins TRBV4-1 and TRBJ1-1; D ambiguous. The CDR3 runs to 13 residues. Germline V lookup: CDR1 MGHRA, CDR2 YSYEKL. V was shortened by 4 bases and J by 5 bases, with 11 bases between the two germline ends. The CDR3 nucleotides are TGCGCCAGCAGCCTCTATGCGGGGACTGAAGCTTTCTTT. It codes for CASSLYAGTEAFF.

The genes are TRBV5-1 and TRBJ2-3; D uncertain. Germline lookup yields CDR1 SGHRS and CDR2 YFSETQ. CDR3 length: 14 amino acids. The V and J ends lost 1 base and 6 bases respectively, with 12 bases between them. DNA for the CDR3: TGCGCCAGCAGCTTGCTCCCCGGAGCGGATACGCAGTATTTT. It yields the protein CASSLLPGADTQYF.